The 6 T cell receptor beta chains listed next were all sequenced from one sample in a study of blood T cell repertoires in COVID-19. Data came from immunoSEQ multiplex PCR; TCRdb stores just in-frame clones and leaves some out. The sample carries fewer than 400,000 clones, around 84% recorded once. The source material was PBMCs or T cells enriched from blood (not recorded which). The source of these receptors is a woman aged 30 to 39 who had been exposed to COVID-19.

V and J are TRBV2 and TRBJ1-2; D is perhaps TRBD1 (5 bases). Trimming removed 3 bases from V and 4 bases from J, with 12 bases in between. The CDR3 consists of 14 residues. Germline assignment: CDR1 SNHLY and CDR2 FYNNEI. The CDR3 sequence: CASSDPGGTYGYTF. The CDR3, as DNA: TGTGCCAGCAGTGATCCCGGCGGGACCTATGGCTACACCTTC.

This clone was detected a few times. The gene calls are TRBV6-5 and TRBJ1-2; D is uncertain. Deletions cut 2 bases from V and 6 bases from J, with 10 bases between. Looked up from germline, CDR1 is MNHEY and CDR2 is SVGAGI. CDR3 size: 13 residues. The DNA for the CDR3 is TGTGCCAGCAGTTACAGCATTATGGATGGCTACACCTTC. Protein sequence: CASSYSIMDGYTF.

The V gene is TRBV5-1, the J gene TRBJ1-1; TRBD1 is a possible D gene (6 bases). The V end was cut by 3 bases, the J end by 1 base, with 13 bases between. Germline assignment: CDR1 SGHRS and CDR2 YFSETQ. This CDR3 contains 15 residues. CDR3 amino acids: CASSSTGHPNTEAFF. The CDR3 DNA reads TGCGCCAGCAGCTCGACGGGACACCCGAACACTGAAGCTTTCTTT.

The CDR3 loop reads CASSHDRGFEAFF. The DNA of the CDR3 is TGCGCCAGCAGCCACGACAGGGGGTTTGAAGCTTTCTTT. The chain has TRBV4-3 and TRBJ1-1, with 9 bases fitting TRBD1. Germline-derived CDR1 and CDR2 are LGHNA and YSLEER. There are 13 residues in the CDR3. The V segment lost 3 bases and the J segment 7 bases; nucleotides outside the gene matches: 3.

V gene TRBV30 combines with J gene TRBJ1-1, with a weak D call TRBD1 (6 bases). The CDR3 loop spans 15 amino acids. Germline CDR1 GTSNPN, CDR2 SVGIG (reference sequence). The V and J ends lost 2 bases and 5 bases respectively, with 18 bases between them. The CDR3 spells CAWSTPYGGWTEAFF. The CDR3 DNA is TGTGCCTGGAGTACCCCTTATGGGGGCTGGACTGAAGCTTTCTTT. The whole variable domain, filled in from reference TRBV30 and TRBJ1-1, reads SQTIHQWPATLVQPVGSPLSLECTVEGTSNPNLYWYRQAAGRGLQLLFYSVGIGQISSEVPQNLSASRPQDRQFILSSKKLLLSDSGFYLCAWSTPYGGWTEAFFGQGTRLTVV.

The chain uses TRBV24-1 and TRBJ1-5; D might be TRBD1 (6 bases). The V and J ends lost 2 bases and 3 bases respectively, with 16 bases between them. The germline V gene encodes CDR1 KGHDR and CDR2 SFDVKD. This CDR3 has 17 amino acids. The DNA of the CDR3 is TGTGCCACCAGTGATTCTGAACAGGGCGGCTACAATCAGCCCCAGCATTTT. It specifies CATSDSEQGGYNQPQHF.